This TCR beta chain was retrieved from a study of OX40 agonist ivuxolimab in advanced cancers. Study background: Partial responses occurred in three patients (one hepatocellular carcinoma, two cutaneous melanoma). Study-level results: By week 6 at 0.1 to 3.0 mg/kg, blood CD4+ and CD8+ T cells had expanded clonally. There were, on average, more expanded clones in CD8+ T cells than in CD4+.

Germline V gene sequence: CDR1 SGDLS, CDR2 YYNGEE. With 4 bases removed from V and 2 bases from J, the gap between germline ends came to 10 bases. There are 14 residues in the CDR3. Produced via immunoSEQ multiplex PCR; TCRdb's table is partial and in-frame only. The sample contains some 10,000 clones, about 85% of which appear only once. The cohort excluded patients with autoimmune disease history or systemic immunosuppression. This clone was observed a handful of times. Its antigen is unknown. The V gene is TRBV9, the J gene TRBJ2-1, with a possible D match to TRBD1 (6 bases). Sequenced material: CD4+ or CD8+ T cells sorted from blood, taken in a trial of the OX40 agonist ivuxolimab. This receptor was identified in an adult with an advanced solid tumor such as melanoma, head and neck, liver or kidney cancer. CDR3: CASSSEGAYNEQFF. The CDR3 DNA follows: TGTGCCAGCAGCTCTGAGGGGGCCTACAATGAGCAGTTCTTC.